The present entry profiles one TCR beta chain with its context. The sample is drawn from a study of cytomegalovirus exposure and HLA in healthy donors. Clones were sequenced by immunoSEQ multiplex PCR, and TCRdb holds only the in-frame ones, with some missing. This sample has over 100,000 clones; 88% occur once, and the top ten carry approximately 2%. The V segment lost 5 bases and the J segment 5 bases; nucleotides outside the gene matches: 9. The CDR3 has 16 amino acids. Germline V gene data show CDR1 as LNHDA and CDR2 as SQIVND (reference sequence). Sequencing used PBMCs. The receptor's source is a woman under 30 in good health and CMV-seronegative. The rearrangement uses TRBV19 and TRBJ1-5; TRBD1 matches 10 bases. CDR3: CASSLKGQGNHQPQHF. The CDR3 nucleotides read TGTGCCAGTAGTTTAAAGGGACAGGGGAACCATCAGCCCCAGCATTTT.